These 22 T cell receptor beta chains share one sample of origin, sequenced in a study of neurological immune-mediated disorders. TCRdb redid the calling of the 5' RACE reads with MiXCR, one entry per CDR3 protein. The profile covers roughly 76,000 distinct CDR3 sequences, with 13% to 15% appearing a single time and nearly 7% taken by the ten largest. The sample comprised PBMCs. All receptors come from a woman between 45 and 65 years old in good health.

In this sample, this clonotype turned up many times. At one end the junction does not follow the germline gene, possibly because of a read error. The chain joins TRBV10-3 to TRBJ1-5; the D is unclear. The CDR3 contains 12 residues. Germline values: CDR1 ENHRY, CDR2 SYGVKD. The CDR3 sequence is CAINEDGQPQHF. CDR3 sequence (DNA): TGTGCCATCAATGAGGACGGTCAGCCCCAGCATTTT.

This clonotype was detected ten times or more. The chain is built from TRBV2 and TRBJ2-5, with 8 nucleotides matching TRBD1. This CDR3 contains 15 residues. V was clipped by 6 bases and J by 5 bases; unmatched bases: 11. CDR1 and CDR2 (germline): SNHLY, FYNNEI. CDR3 residues: CASRDQGAFSETQYF. CDR3 coding DNA: TGTGCCAGCAGAGACCAGGGGGCGTTCTCTGAGACCCAGTACTTC.

This clonotype has ten or more counts. V and J are TRBV20-1 and TRBJ1-5, with 7 bases lining up with TRBD1. The germline gives CDR1 DFQATT, CDR2 SNEGSKA (reference sequence). There are 15 residues in the CDR3. Trimming at V came to 3 bases and at J to 0 bases, leaving 5 bases not matched to a gene. CDR3 sequence (DNA): TGCAGTGCTAGGACAGGGTCGAATAGCAATCAGCCCCAGCATTTT. It is translated as CSARTGSNSNQPQHF.

This clonotype was observed at least ten times. The chain couples TRBV9 to TRBJ2-5; TRBD1 is a possible D gene (5 bases). Trimming removed 0 bases from V and 1 base from J, with 10 bases in between. Germline CDR1 reads SGDLS; CDR2 reads YYNGEE. The CDR3 contains 15 residues. CDR3 region: CASSVATGSQETQYF. CDR3 in DNA: TGTGCCAGCAGCGTAGCTACAGGCAGCCAAGAGACCCAGTACTTC.

This clonotype was seen at least ten times. The gene calls are TRBV5-1 and TRBJ2-2; 7 bases are a match to TRBD1. The CDR3 extends over 15 amino acids. Germline lookup yields CDR1 SGHRS and CDR2 YFSETQ. V trimming: 4 bases; J trimming: 7 bases; junction bases outside the gene matches: 10. Here the CDR3 reads CASSPQTGMIGELFF. In DNA form, the CDR3 reads TGCGCCAGCAGCCCACAGACAGGGATGATCGGGGAGCTGTTTTTT.

In this sample, this clonotype turned up many times. The rearrangement links TRBV5-1 to TRBJ2-2; D is uncertain. The germline gives CDR1 SGHRS, CDR2 YFSETQ. This CDR3 has 15 residues. V shed 2 bases and J shed 1 base, with 9 bases lying between them. DNA of the CDR3: TGCGCCAGCAGCTTATGGTCGGAGAACACCGGGGAGCTGTTTTTT. Residues: CASSLWSENTGELFF.

This clonotype was picked up many times. The rearrangement links TRBV20-1 to TRBJ1-1; no firm D call. Germline V gene data show CDR1 as DFQATT and CDR2 as SNEGSKA (reference sequence). The CDR3 has 10 amino acids. V lost 2 bases and J lost 7, with 5 bases in between. The CDR3 is CSARQIEAFF. As DNA, the CDR3 is TGCAGTGCTAGACAGATTGAAGCTTTCTTT.

This clonotype was detected ten times or more. This chain joins TRBV29-1 and TRBJ1-2; TRBD1 matches at 8 bases. V was clipped by 5 bases and J by 4 bases; unmatched bases: 3. Germline CDR1 reads SQVTM; CDR2 reads ANQGSEA. This CDR3 contains 12 residues. The DNA for the CDR3 is TGCAGCGTTTGGACAGGGCTCTATGGCTACACCTTC. Translated, it gives CSVWTGLYGYTF. The full variable domain, its missing parts supplied by reference TRBV29-1 and TRBJ1-2, is SAVISQKPSRDICQRGTSLTIQCQVDSQVTMMFWYRQQPGQSLTLIATANQGSEATYESGFVIDKFPISRPNLTFSTLTVSNMSPEDSSIYLCSVWTGLYGYTFGSGTRLTVV.

This clonotype occurred many times. The chain links TRBV7-2 to TRBJ2-3, with D possibly matching TRBD1 (6 bases). V was shortened by 2 bases and J by 0 bases, with 12 bases between the two germline ends. The CDR3 is made up of 16 amino acids. Per germline, CDR1 SGHTA and CDR2 FQGNSA. The CDR3 DNA is TGTGCCAGCAGCTTAAACAGGGCTCTAAGCACAGATACGCAGTATTTT. Encoded protein: CASSLNRALSTDTQYF.

This clonotype was seen at least ten times. This chain links TRBV6-1 with TRBJ1-6, with D perhaps matching TRBD1 (5 bases). V was pared by 3 bases and J by 4 bases, with 10 bases between. The CDR3 loop spans 15 amino acids. Germline V CDR1 and CDR2: MNHNS, SASEGT. The CDR3 DNA reads TGTGCCAGCAGTGACGCAGGGTTTTATAATTCACCCCTCCACTTT. Amino acid sequence: CASSDAGFYNSPLHF.

The chain has TRBV12-3 or TRBV12-4 and TRBJ1-5; D is possibly TRBD1 (5 bases). V was cut by 3 bases and J by 5 bases, with 14 bases left in between. The CDR3 runs 15 residues. CDR3 in amino acids: CASSLAARDYQPQHF. The CDR3 coding sequence is TGTGCCAGCAGTTTGGCAGCGCGGGACTATCAGCCCCAGCATTTT.

There are many counts of this clonotype. V and J are TRBV2 and TRBJ1-1; D is undetermined. V lost 2 bases and J lost 2, with 6 bases in between. Germline V gene sequence: CDR1 SNHLY, CDR2 FYNNEI. The length of the CDR3 is 13 residues. Here the CDR3 reads CASSERFNTEAFF. The CDR3 DNA is TGTGCCAGCAGTGAAAGGTTTAACACTGAAGCTTTCTTT.

This clonotype was seen more than once but under ten times. The V call is TRBV5-5, the J call TRBJ1-2, with a possible D match to TRBD1 (5 bases). Deletions cut 1 base from V and 7 bases from J, with 14 bases between. The CDR3 consists of 14 residues. Germline CDR1 is SGHKS and CDR2 is YYEKEE (reference sequence). CDR3 bases: TGTGCCAGCAGCTTGATCGATCAGGGCTCTGGCTACACCTTC. The encoded protein is CASSLIDQGSGYTF.

This clonotype was detected ten times or more. The chain recombines TRBV5-1 with TRBJ2-2, with a weak D call TRBD2 (6 bases). The CDR3 consists of 19 residues. The V gene's germline CDR1 is SGHRS and CDR2 YFSETQ. The germline V and J ends were trimmed by 0 bases and 0 bases, with 18 bases remaining between them. The CDR3 here is CASSLAVVSGRTNTGELFF. In nucleotides, the CDR3 is TGCGCCAGCAGCTTGGCGGTAGTGTCAGGGAGGACGAACACCGGGGAGCTGTTTTTT. Full variable domain (missing parts from reference TRBV5-1 and TRBJ2-2): KAGVTQTPRYLIKTRGQQVTLSCSPISGHRSVSWYQQTPGQGLQFLFEYFSETQRNKGNFPGRFSGRQFSNSRSEMNVSTLELGDSALYLCASSLAVVSGRTNTGELFFGEGSRLTVL.

This clonotype was recorded a few times. This chain joins TRBV28 and TRBJ1-4; D is possibly TRBD1 (6 bases). CDR1 is MDHEN and CDR2 is SYDVKM in the germline V gene. CDR3 length: 15 residues. The V gene lost 7 bases and the J gene lost 8 bases, with 20 bases spanning the gap. In nucleotides, the CDR3 is TGTGCCAGCACCCGAGGCCCGGGAAGGGGGGAAAAACTGTTTTTT. Translated: CASTRGPGRGEKLFF.

This clonotype was picked up many times. The V and J genes are TRBV20-1 and TRBJ1-3; D is ambiguous. Trimming pared 3 bases from V and 4 bases from J, leaving 10 bases between. The germline V gene has CDR1 DFQATT and CDR2 SNEGSKA (reference sequence). The CDR3 contains 13 residues. The CDR3 DNA reads as TGCAGTGCTAGTAGGACGCCGGGAAACACCATATATTTT. Its translation: CSASRTPGNTIYF.

This clonotype was counted ten times or more. V gene TRBV7-2 combines with J gene TRBJ2-2; a possible D gene is TRBD2 (5 bases). Germline V gene sequence: CDR1 SGHTA, CDR2 FQGNSA. Trimming shortened V by 2 bases and J by 3 bases, and 10 bases separated the two germline ends. The CDR3 loop spans 15 amino acids. The CDR3 spells CASSLPGVHTGELFF. The CDR3 nucleotides are TGTGCCAGCAGCTTACCCGGGGTTCACACCGGGGAGCTGTTTTTT.

This clonotype was observed at least ten times. The chain employs TRBV2 and TRBJ2-1; perhaps TRBD2 as D (6 bases). Trimming shortened V by 8 bases and J by 6 bases, and 17 bases separated the two germline ends. The germline gives CDR1 SNHLY, CDR2 FYNNEI. This CDR3 comprises 14 residues. CDR3 DNA: TGTGCCAGCCGTCGAGACTGGGGGGTCAATGAGCAGTTCTTC. This gives the protein CASRRDWGVNEQFF.

This clonotype was counted many times. The J gene is TRBJ2-1, the V gene TRBV28; perhaps D is TRBD1 or TRBD2 (5 bases each). The CDR3 has 16 residues. CDR1 and CDR2 (germline): MDHEN, SYDVKM. V lost 7 bases and J lost 8, with 24 bases in between. The CDR3 DNA reads as TGTGCCAGCACCCAAATCCTGGGGGTTACTTCTGATGAGCAGTTCTTC. This translates into CASTQILGVTSDEQFF.

In its sample, this clonotype was seen many times. This chain connects TRBV5-1 to TRBJ2-3, with TRBD2 matching 7 bases. CDR1 is SGHRS, CDR2 YFSETQ, per germline. V trimming: 1 base; J trimming: 4 bases; junction bases outside the gene matches: 6. CDR3 length equals 15 residues. Written as DNA, the CDR3 is TGCGCCAGCAGCTTGAACGGGGGGTTCGCAGATACGCAGTATTTT. Translation: CASSLNGGFADTQYF.

This clonotype was counted at least ten times. This chain joins TRBV5-1 and TRBJ2-1, with no clear D. Germline V gene data show CDR1 as SGHRS and CDR2 as YFSETQ. CDR3 length: 16 residues. V gave up 0 bases and J gave up 8 bases, with 18 bases separating them. CDR3 nucleotides: TGCGCCAGCAGCTTGGGGTCCCACTACCAAGCCGATGAGCAGTTCTTC. Translating it yields CASSLGSHYQADEQFF.

V and J are TRBV9 and TRBJ2-2; D is perhaps TRBD1 (5 bases). The V and J ends lost 0 bases and 0 bases respectively, with 6 bases between them. This CDR3 is 15 amino acids long. Per the germline V gene, CDR1 is SGDLS and CDR2 is YYNGEE. The CDR3 DNA follows: TGTGCCAGCAGCGTAGGACAGTCGAACACCGGGGAGCTGTTTTTT. This gives the protein CASSVGQSNTGELFF.